The rows below give T cell receptor beta chains drawn from one sample of a study of blood T cell repertoires in COVID-19. The assay was immunoSEQ multiplex PCR, and TCRdb's table has in-frame clones only and misses some. The profile covers 150,000 to 200,000 clones, with approximately 88% appearing a single time and over 4% taken by the ten largest. The sequencing sample was made of PBMCs or T cells enriched from blood (not recorded which). These receptors were collected from a man between 65 and 85 years old who had been exposed to COVID-19. CDR3s include the opening cysteine and the closing phenylalanine or tryptophan. The order of the fields is V gene, D gene, clone size, J gene, CDR3 DNA, CDR3 protein. A D gene is named only where the DNA matches it firmly. Where a row states a size, it is once, few, many or the class of an expanded clone; other rows omit it.

V: TRBV4-2; D: -; size: -; J: TRBJ2-6; DNA: TGTGCCAGCAGCCAAGAGGTACAGGGTCCTTTCTCTGGGGCCAACGTCCTGACTTTC; CDR3: CASSQEVQGPFSGANVLTF
V: TRBV27; D: TRBD1; size: -; J: TRBJ2-7; DNA: TGTGCCAGCAGCAAACCCACAGGGGGGTTCTACGAGCAGTACTTC; CDR3: CASSKPTGGFYEQYF
V: TRBV6-5; D: TRBD2; size: -; J: TRBJ2-5; DNA: TGTGCCAGCAGCGTTCCGGGGGGAGGCCAAGAGACCCAGTACTTC; CDR3: CASSVPGGGQETQYF
V: TRBV6-6; D: -; size: -; J: TRBJ2-7; DNA: TGTGCCAGCAGGGAATCGACAGGCCTCGAGCAGTACTTC; CDR3: CASRESTGLEQYF
V: TRBV6-5; D: -; size: -; J: TRBJ1-4; DNA: TGTGCCAGCTGTAGACAGCCCATAGGGGAAAAACTGTTTTTT; CDR3: CASCRQPIGEKLFF
V: TRBV5-4; D: TRBD1; size: -; J: TRBJ2-5; DNA: TGTGCCAGTTCCCGGGACAGGGCTACCGAGACCCAGTACTTC; CDR3: CASSRDRATETQYF
V: TRBV18; D: -; size: -; J: TRBJ2-3; DNA: TGTGCCAGCTCATTCGGGACAACTAGCACAGATACGCAGTATTTT; CDR3: CASSFGTTSTDTQYF
V: TRBV5-6; D: -; size: -; J: TRBJ2-3; DNA: TGTGCCAGCAGCTTGAGGGGCAGGGCCTTGGGGACAGATACGCAGTATTTT; CDR3: CASSLRGRALGTDTQYF
V: TRBV18; D: TRBD2; size: -; J: TRBJ2-1; DNA: TGTGCCAGCTCTTTAGGGACTAGCGGACACAATGAGCAGTTCTTC; CDR3: CASSLGTSGHNEQFF
V: TRBV20-1; D: -; size: -; J: TRBJ2-5; DNA: TGCAGTGCTGTTAAGGGGGAGACCCAGTACTTC; CDR3: CSAVKGETQYF
V: TRBV5-8; D: -; size: -; J: TRBJ2-6; DNA: TGTGCCAGCAGCTTGGGCGGATTCTCTGGGGCCAACGTCCTGACTTTC; CDR3: CASSLGGFSGANVLTF
V: TRBV5-4; D: -; size: -; J: TRBJ2-7; DNA: TGTGCCAGCAGATACGCGGGATCCTACGAGCAGTACTTC; CDR3: CASRYAGSYEQYF
V: TRBV2; D: -; size: -; J: TRBJ1-2; DNA: TGTGCCAGCAGTGGGGGCAGGGGCGAGGGCGGCTACACCTTC; CDR3: CASSGGRGEGGYTF
V: TRBV5-1; D: -; size: -; J: TRBJ2-2; DNA: TGCGCCAGCAGCGGAGGCGGGACAGCTTATACCGGGGAGCTGTTTTTT; CDR3: CASSGGGTAYTGELFF
V: TRBV9; D: TRBD2; size: once; J: TRBJ2-1; DNA: TGTGCCAGCAGCGTGGGTAGCGGGGGGGCGAGTGGTGAGCAGTTCTTC; CDR3: CASSVGSGGASGEQFF
V: TRBV9; D: -; size: -; J: TRBJ2-5; DNA: TGTGCCAGCACCTCCGGGGGAGACCAAGAGACCCAGTACTTC; CDR3: CASTSGGDQETQYF
V: TRBV12-3/TRBV12-4; D: TRBD1; size: -; J: TRBJ1-2; DNA: TGTGCCAGCAGTACAGGGGCCCTCTATGGCTACACCTTC; CDR3: CASSTGALYGYTF
V: TRBV5-4; D: TRBD1; size: -; J: TRBJ1-1; DNA: TGTGCCAGCAGCGATGGAATGACAGGGGGGGACACTGAAGCTTTCTTT; CDR3: CASSDGMTGGDTEAFF
V: TRBV15; D: -; size: -; J: TRBJ1-1; DNA: TGTGCCACCAGCAGAGACAGGATGAACACTGAAGCTTTCTTT; CDR3: CATSRDRMNTEAFF
V: TRBV7-9; D: -; size: once; J: TRBJ1-5; DNA: TGTGCCAGCAGCTTAGCGGGGACTTACAATCAGCCCCAGCATTTT; CDR3: CASSLAGTYNQPQHF
V: TRBV19; D: -; size: -; J: TRBJ1-2; DNA: TGTGCCAGTAGTATACCCTGGGAGTCCTGGGGGCATGGCTACACCTTC; CDR3: CASSIPWESWGHGYTF
V: TRBV10-1; D: -; size: -; J: TRBJ2-2; DNA: TGCGCCAGCAGGGATGGGAGAGCGGGACAAGAGCTGTTTTTT; CDR3: CASRDGRAGQELFF
V: TRBV6-2/TRBV6-3; D: TRBD1; size: -; J: TRBJ2-3; DNA: TGTGCCAGCAGTTACGGAAGGGGGCGTTCGAAAGATACGCAGTATTTT; CDR3: CASSYGRGRSKDTQYF
V: TRBV7-3; D: TRBD2; size: -; J: TRBJ2-3; DNA: TGTGCCAGCAGCTTAAATCCTAGCGGGGGCACAGATACGCAGTATTTT; CDR3: CASSLNPSGGTDTQYF
V: TRBV7-2; D: -; size: -; J: TRBJ1-4; DNA: TGTGCCAGCAGCCGTCAAGCCGGCAGAGGTGAAAAACTGTTTTTT; CDR3: CASSRQAGRGEKLFF
V: TRBV29-1; D: -; size: -; J: TRBJ2-7; DNA: TGCAGCGTACAGGGTATTGACTACGAGCAGTACTTC; CDR3: CSVQGIDYEQYF
V: TRBV28; D: TRBD1; size: -; J: TRBJ2-7; DNA: TGTGCCAGCAGTTCTCCCGGGACAGGGGGCGGCGAGCAGTACTTC; CDR3: CASSSPGTGGGEQYF